The 28 T cell receptor beta chains in this list originate from one sample, sequenced in a study of T cells after yellow fever vaccination (dated 2019 in TCRdb). The treatment or condition label here, explained by the study, means: live attenuated yellow fever vaccine strain. Library method: 5' RACE. Sequenced using an Illumina HiSeq 2500. The public reads were quality trimmed at Q25 with fastp and then assembled into clones with MiXCR by TCRdb, keeping productive beta chains. Each CDR3 protein gets just one entry, which takes the most common genes and DNA from the rows behind it. The sample profile shows 200,000 to 300,000 distinct CDR3 sequences; 6.7% of them were found once. The ten largest clones capture 1% to 1.2% of the sample. The input for sequencing was CD4+ T cells sorted from PBMCs, taken on the day of the yellow fever booster vaccination. These TCRs come from a man in his thirties or forties who received the YFV17D yellow fever vaccine.

This clonotype appeared a few times. The V and J genes are TRBV5-1 and TRBJ2-5; 9 positions match TRBD2. The junction had 7 bases not matched to a gene; V was cut back by 0 bases and J by 4 bases. CDR3 size: 16 residues. In germline, CDR1 is SGHRS, CDR2 YFSETQ. The CDR3 nucleotides read TGCGCCAGCAGCTTGGAAGTAGCGGGAGCTCGAGAGACCCAGTACTTC. It specifies CASSLEVAGARETQYF.

This clonotype was detected only a few times. The chain recombines TRBV4-3 with TRBJ2-2; D is perhaps TRBD1 (5 bases). Trimming shortened V by 4 bases and J by 0 bases, and 12 bases separated the two germline ends. The germline CDR1 and CDR2 sequences are LGHNA and YSLEER. The CDR3 runs to 16 residues. CDR3 amino acids: CASSRGHGTNTGELFF. CDR3 DNA: TGCGCCAGCAGCCGCGGACACGGCACGAACACCGGGGAGCTGTTTTTT.

This clonotype was seen a handful of times. This chain uses TRBV18 with TRBJ2-1, with 11 bases aligning to TRBD2. Trimming at V came to 4 bases and at J to 6 bases, leaving 5 bases not matched to a gene. CDR1 KGHSH and CDR2 LQKENI come from the germline V gene. There are 15 residues in the CDR3. In DNA, the CDR3 is TGTGCCAGCTCACTCCTTACTAGCGGGAGCAATGAGCAGTTCTTC. It translates to CASSLLTSGSNEQFF.

The chain couples TRBV12-3 or TRBV12-4 to TRBJ2-1; 14 bases match TRBD2. Trimming removed 11 bases from V and 6 bases from J; junction bases left unmatched: 18. The CDR3 covers 18 residues. Written as DNA, the CDR3 is TGTGCCCGCTGTTTACCGGGACTAGCGGGAGAGGGTAGCAATGAGCAGTTCTTC. This codes for CARCLPGLAGEGSNEQFF.

The CDR3 spells CASTTSGTPPRETQYF. The DNA of the CDR3 is TGCGCCAGCACGACTAGCGGCACGCCCCCTCGAGAGACCCAGTACTTC. The chain couples TRBV5-1 to TRBJ2-5; TRBD2 matches 9 bases. This CDR3 region has 16 residues. Unmatched junction bases numbered 13, after V lost 6 bases and J lost 4 bases. Germline V gene lookup returns CDR1 SGHRS and CDR2 YFSETQ.

CDR3 sequence (DNA): TGTGCCAGCAGTTCCTTTCCCGGGACAGGGAGTTTCGTAAACACTGAAGCTTTCTTT. Protein product: CASSSFPGTGSFVNTEAFF. The chain couples TRBV28 to TRBJ1-1; 9 bases align to TRBD1. The V segment lost 4 bases and the J segment 2 bases; nucleotides outside the gene matches: 17. CDR3 size: 19 residues. CDR1 is MDHEN, CDR2 SYDVKM, per germline.

This clonotype showed up many times. J is TRBJ1-2 and V is TRBV5-6; tentatively, D is TRBD1 (6 bases). CDR3 length: 14 residues. Trimming stripped 2 bases from V and 4 bases from J, with 12 bases between. Germline V CDR1 and CDR2: SGHDT, YYEEEE. The CDR3 loop is CASSFGGAVYGYTF. DNA for the CDR3: TGTGCCAGCAGCTTTGGGGGCGCGGTCTATGGCTACACCTTC.

Ten or more counts support this clonotype. This rearrangement joins TRBV7-2 to TRBJ2-7; no reliable D call. V was shortened by 5 bases and J by 3 bases, with 5 bases between the two germline ends. The CDR3 has 11 amino acids. CDR1 and CDR2 from the germline V gene are SGHTA and FQGNSA. In DNA form, the CDR3 reads TGTGCCAGCAGCAATTACTACGAGCAGTACTTC. It yields the protein CASSNYYEQYF.

This clonotype was counted between two and nine times. The chain couples TRBV10-3 to TRBJ2-5; the match to TRBD1 covers 7 bases. V was clipped by 2 bases and J by 2 bases; unmatched bases: 5. CDR1 is ENHRY and CDR2 is SYGVKD in the germline V gene. CDR3 length: 15 residues. For the CDR3, the DNA is TGTGCCATCAGTGAGCCCGGGACAGAACAAGAGACCCAGTACTTC. Amino acid sequence: CAISEPGTEQETQYF.

This clonotype was detected ten times or more. The rearrangement uses TRBV4-3 and TRBJ1-1; a possible D gene is TRBD1 (6 bases). The ends were cut back, 0 bases at V and 5 bases at J, with 10 bases in the middle. The CDR3 is 14 amino acids. Germline loops: CDR1 LGHNA, CDR2 YSLEER. Here the CDR3 reads CASSQDRGGTEAFF. The CDR3 DNA reads TGCGCCAGCAGCCAAGACAGGGGTGGAACTGAAGCTTTCTTT.

This clonotype was counted many times. This rearrangement joins TRBV5-1 to TRBJ2-2; D might be TRBD1 or TRBD2, each matching 5 bases. The CDR3 runs 15 residues. The V end was cut by 6 bases, the J end by 5 bases, with 17 bases between. Germline-derived CDR1 and CDR2 are SGHRS and YFSETQ. The CDR3 loop reads CASIRGADPTGELFF. In DNA, the CDR3 is TGCGCCAGCATCAGAGGGGCAGACCCAACCGGGGAGCTGTTTTTT.

This clonotype has a handful of counts. The chain joins TRBV7-2 to TRBJ2-7; 13 positions match TRBD2. Germline assignment: CDR1 SGHTA and CDR2 FQGNSA. The CDR3 length is 14 residues. After removal of 5 bases from V and 8 bases from J, the junction contained 6 bases not matched to a gene. The CDR3, as DNA: TGTGCCAGCAGCCGGACTAGCGGGAGAACTCAGCAGTACTTC. The encoded protein is CASSRTSGRTQQYF.

As for this clonotype: At one of its ends the junction is not consistent with the germline gene, which may arise from a read error. This chain joins TRBV7-7 and TRBJ2-5; 7 bases agree with TRBD2. Germline V gene data show CDR1 as SSHAT and CDR2 as FNYEAQ (reference sequence). The CDR3 spans 14 residues. The CDR3 DNA reads TGTGCTAGCAGCCGTAATGGACTAGGAGAGACCCAGTACTTC. This encodes CASSRNGLGETQYF.

A few counts support this clonotype. The chain couples TRBV4-1 to TRBJ2-2, with 12 bases that match TRBD2. From germline, CDR1 is MGHRA and CDR2 YSYEKL. J gave up 6 bases and V 1 base, and 6 bases lay outside the gene matches. The CDR3 length is 17 residues. The CDR3 DNA is TGCGCCAGCAGCCAAGTTCGGACTAGCGGGAAGGCCGGGGAGCTGTTTTTT. Its translation: CASSQVRTSGKAGELFF.

This clonotype has a handful of counts. The chain couples TRBV20-1 to TRBJ1-5; D unresolved. The CDR3 length is 14 residues. CDR1 and CDR2 (germline): DFQATT, SNEGSKA (reference sequence). The V gene lost 3 bases and the J gene lost 3 bases, with 12 bases spanning the gap. CDR3 coding DNA: TGCAGTGCTAGGGGATCGGGGAACAATCAGCCCCAGCATTTT. Its protein is CSARGSGNNQPQHF.

In its sample, this clonotype was seen many times. V and J are TRBV12-3 or TRBV12-4 and TRBJ2-7; a possible D gene is TRBD2 (6 bases). V shed 5 bases and J shed 0 bases, with 29 bases lying between them. This CDR3 region has 20 residues. CDR3 in amino acids: CASSRPNPLGLAGSSYEQYF. The CDR3 bases are TGTGCCAGCAGTCGACCGAACCCGTTGGGACTCGCTGGGAGCTCCTACGAGCAGTACTTC.

This clonotype appeared many times. J is TRBJ2-3 and V is TRBV2; no firm D call. The CDR3 spans 11 residues. Germline CDR1 is SNHLY and CDR2 is FYNNEI. V was pared by 1 base and J by 6 bases, with 2 bases between. The CDR3 region has the DNA TGTGCCAGCAGTGAAGAGGATACGCAGTATTTT. Its translation is CASSEEDTQYF.

The sample holds many counts of this clonotype. The chain recombines TRBV27 with TRBJ1-6; perhaps TRBD1 as D (6 bases). The CDR3 consists of 18 residues. Germline CDR1 reads MNHEY; CDR2 reads SMNVEV (reference sequence). The ends were cut back, 3 bases at V and 7 bases at J, with 22 bases in the middle. The chain's CDR3 is CASSFPPTTGSGNSPLHF. The CDR3 region has the DNA TGTGCCAGCAGTTTTCCACCGACTACAGGGTCCGGGAATTCACCCCTCCACTTT.

This clonotype was observed a handful of times. J is TRBJ2-5 and V is TRBV10-3; 7 nucleotides line up with TRBD1. CDR1 ENHRY and CDR2 SYGVKD come from the germline V gene. Trimming removed 4 bases from V and 5 bases from J; junction bases left unmatched: 4. CDR3 length: 13 amino acids. For the CDR3, the DNA is TGTGCCATCAGTGGACAGGGCGGCGAGACCCAGTACTTC. It is translated as CAISGQGGETQYF.

This clonotype was counted between two and nine times. The chain combines TRBV9 with TRBJ1-6; weak D call: TRBD1 (6 bases). V was trimmed by 7 bases and J by 9 bases, leaving 14 bases between them. The CDR3 has 13 residues. Germline CDR1 reads SGDLS; CDR2 reads YYNGEE. The CDR3 here is CASGRGERSPLHF. The DNA of the CDR3 is TGTGCCAGCGGGAGGGGGGAACGTTCACCCCTCCACTTT.

This clonotype appeared many times. The genes are TRBV7-9 and TRBJ2-1; 7 positions agree with TRBD1. Looked up from germline, CDR1 is SEHNR and CDR2 is FQNEAQ (reference sequence). V trimming: 5 bases; J trimming: 3 bases; junction bases outside the gene matches: 10. This CDR3 contains 16 residues. The CDR3 DNA reads as TGTGCCAGCAGCCGATCACCAGGGACAGTCTACAATGAGCAGTTCTTC. Protein product: CASSRSPGTVYNEQFF.

This clonotype was seen a few times. The V gene is TRBV2, the J gene TRBJ2-3, with TRBD2 as a possible D gene (5 bases). The CDR3 consists of 14 residues. The germline V gene encodes CDR1 SNHLY and CDR2 FYNNEI. Trimming stripped 6 bases from V and 1 base from J, with 11 bases between. The CDR3 protein is CASRDVSGTDTQYF. The CDR3 DNA reads as TGTGCCAGCAGAGATGTTAGCGGCACAGATACGCAGTATTTT. The full variable domain, in which reference TRBV2 and TRBJ2-3 provide the parts outside the CDR3, is EPEVTQTPSHQVTQMGQEVILRCVPISNHLYFYWYRQILGQKVEFLVSFYNNEISEKSEIFDDQFSVERPDGSNFTLKIRSTKLEDSAMYFCASRDVSGTDTQYFGPGTRLTVL.

Ten or more counts support this clonotype. V and J are TRBV20-1 and TRBJ2-7, with TRBD2 as a possible D gene (6 bases). There are 14 residues in the CDR3. V lost 2 bases, J lost 0 bases, and 11 bases lay in between. CDR1 is DFQATT and CDR2 is SNEGSKA in the germline V gene (reference sequence). CDR3 sequence (DNA): TGCAGTGCTAGACCCGGGAGTGGCTCCTACGAGCAGTACTTC. Translation: CSARPGSGSYEQYF.

The sample holds a few counts of this clonotype. The chain employs TRBV7-2 and TRBJ2-7, with TRBD1 as a possible D gene (6 bases). Trimming removed 7 bases at V and 2 bases at J, with 12 bases between. Germline V gene data show CDR1 as SGHTA and CDR2 as FQGNSA. The CDR3 runs 13 residues. This CDR3 reads CASTQGNTYEQYF. In DNA form, the CDR3 reads TGTGCCAGCACACAGGGAAACACCTACGAGCAGTACTTC.

This clonotype was detected only a few times. This chain connects TRBV20-1 to TRBJ2-4; perhaps TRBD1 as D (5 bases). The CDR3 is 15 amino acids. Trimming took off 5 bases at V and 0 bases at J, with 14 bases between the two ends. From germline, CDR1 is DFQATT and CDR2 SNEGSKA (reference sequence). This chain's CDR3 is CSAPRVGVAKNIQYF. The CDR3 bases are TGCAGTGCTCCACGTGTAGGGGTAGCCAAAAACATTCAGTACTTC.

This clonotype appeared a few times. The genes are TRBV2 and TRBJ2-1; tentatively, D is TRBD2 (5 bases). The germline V gene has CDR1 SNHLY and CDR2 FYNNEI. The CDR3 totals 13 residues. V was shortened by 6 bases and J by 6 bases, with 12 bases between the two germline ends. The CDR3 here is CASSLLASNEQFF. The CDR3 bases are TGTGCCAGCAGCCTCCTAGCTAGCAATGAGCAGTTCTTC.

V gene TRBV5-1 combines with J gene TRBJ2-5; no clear D gene. There are 14 residues in the CDR3. Trimming took off 1 base at V and 5 bases at J, with 12 bases between the two ends. Germline CDR1 SGHRS, CDR2 YFSETQ. The CDR3 sequence is CASSLFRPRETQYF. For the CDR3, the DNA is TGCGCCAGCAGCTTGTTCAGGCCCCGGGAGACCCAGTACTTC.

This clonotype was seen a few times. V and J are TRBV7-2 and TRBJ2-1; 11 nucleotides agree with TRBD2. The germline V gene has CDR1 SGHTA and CDR2 FQGNSA. CDR3 size: 15 residues. V dropped 5 bases and J dropped 7; count of bases not matched to a gene: 7. The DNA of the CDR3 is TGTGCCAGCAGCGTAACTAGCGGGAGCATTAATGAGCAGTTCTTC. Translation gives CASSVTSGSINEQFF.